Each of the 8 T cell receptor beta chains below was sequenced from the same sample in a study of shared clonotypes between healthy human individuals. Sequencing was performed with immunoSEQ multiplex PCR; in TCRdb, only in-frame clones are kept and a portion is missing. The sample lists roughly 500,000 clones, 76% occurring once. The specimen sequenced was PBMCs. The origin of the receptors is a woman in her thirties or forties in good health. Some clones in this sample may be carry-over from other donors' samples.

This clone occurred a few times. The genes are TRBV6-5 and TRBJ1-4; D is undetermined. Trimming removed 1 base at V and 4 bases at J, with 7 bases between. This CDR3 is 14 amino acids long. CDR1 is MNHEY and CDR2 is SVGAGI in the germline V gene. CDR3 residues: CASSYYGDNEKLFF. In DNA, the CDR3 is TGTGCCAGCAGTTACTACGGCGATAATGAAAAACTGTTTTTT.

The V gene is TRBV5-1, the J gene TRBJ2-2; 9 bases fit TRBD2. The CDR3 contains 17 residues. J lost 3 bases, V lost 2 bases, and 8 bases had no gene match. Germline assignment: CDR1 SGHRS and CDR2 YFSETQ. This CDR3 is CASSFPPGLADTGELFF. The CDR3, as DNA: TGCGCCAGCAGCTTTCCCCCGGGACTAGCAGACACCGGGGAGCTGTTTTTT.

The rearrangement links TRBV15 to TRBJ2-1; maybe TRBD1 (5 bases). This CDR3 contains 15 residues. The germline V and J ends were trimmed by 9 bases and 3 bases, with 18 bases remaining between them. Germline V gene sequence: CDR1 LNHNV, CDR2 YYDKDF (reference sequence). This CDR3 reads CATQGPDKSYNEQFF. CDR3 bases: TGTGCCACGCAGGGTCCGGACAAGAGCTACAATGAGCAGTTCTTC. The whole variable domain, filled in from reference TRBV15 and TRBJ2-1, reads DAMVIQNPRYQVTQFGKPVTLSCSQTLNHNVMYWYQQKSSQAPKLLFHYYDKDFNNEADTPDNFQSRRPNTSFCFLDIRSPGLGDTAMYLCATQGPDKSYNEQFFGPGTRLTVL.

This rearrangement joins TRBV25-1 to TRBJ2-2; D tentatively reads TRBD1 or TRBD2 (5 bases each). In germline, CDR1 is MGHDK, CDR2 SYGVNS. Trimming stripped 8 bases from V and 2 bases from J, with 12 bases between. The CDR3 covers 14 residues. CDR3 bases: TGTGCCAGCGAGGGGTCGGGAAACACCGGGGAGCTGTTTTTT. It specifies CASEGSGNTGELFF. Complete variable domain (other parts from reference TRBV25-1 and TRBJ2-2): EADIYQTPRYLVIGTGKKITLECSQTMGHDKMYWYQQDPGMELHLIHYSYGVNSTEKGDLSSESTVSRIRTEHFPLTLESARPSHTSQYLCASEGSGNTGELFFGEGSRLTVL.

In its sample, this clone was seen a few times. The rearrangement joins TRBV28 to TRBJ2-7; no firm D call. The ends were cut back, 11 bases at V and 2 bases at J, with 13 bases in the middle. The germline CDR1 and CDR2 sequences are MDHEN and SYDVKM. This CDR3 has 12 residues. CDR3 amino acids: CAFAVGPYEQYF. The CDR3 nucleotides are TGTGCCTTCGCGGTAGGGCCCTACGAGCAGTACTTC.

The rearrangement joins TRBV4-3 to TRBJ1-4, with 8 positions matching TRBD1. V lost 0 bases and J lost 8; bases outside the gene matches: 8. Germline values: CDR1 LGHNA, CDR2 YSLEER. The CDR3 is 16 residues long. CDR3 nucleotide sequence: TGCGCCAGCAGCCAAGAAAGGGGGACAGGATCCGAAAAACTGTTTTTT. It translates to CASSQERGTGSEKLFF.

The CDR3 here is CASSYAGGNQPQHF. CDR3 DNA: TGTGCCAGCAGCTACGCGGGGGGCAATCAGCCCCAGCATTTT. The genes are TRBV7-9 and TRBJ1-5; a possible D gene is TRBD1 (5 bases). The CDR3 runs 14 residues. The germline gives CDR1 SEHNR, CDR2 FQNEAQ (reference sequence). V gave up 4 bases and J gave up 2 bases, with 9 bases separating them.

For this clone: Other DNA sequences in the same sample also yield this CDR3. The chain uses TRBV5-1 and TRBJ1-2, with a tentative D call TRBD1 (5 bases). The CDR3 covers 12 residues. Trimming took off 2 bases at V and 4 bases at J, with 6 bases between the two ends. Looked up from germline, CDR1 is SGHRS and CDR2 is YFSETQ. The CDR3 protein is CASSLDSYGYTF. Here the CDR3 DNA reads TGCGCCAGCAGCTTAGACAGCTATGGCTACACCTTC.